The 32 T cell receptor beta chains below come from one sample, sequenced in a study of control samples from healthy donors and cancer patients. Generated by immunoSEQ multiplex PCR, the TCRdb table keeps only in-frame clones and is missing some. The table has about 120,000 clones, 85% to 95% seen once. Sequenced: PBMCs. Every receptor here comes from a man at least 80 years old with head and neck cancer.

The chain uses TRBV9 and TRBJ2-1, with a tentative D call TRBD1 (5 bases). V was clipped by 0 bases and J by 0 bases, with 10 bases between them. Germline assignment: CDR1 SGDLS and CDR2 YYNGEE. The CDR3 has 16 residues. The CDR3 nucleotides read TGTGCCAGCAGCGTAGCGCAGGGTCCCTCCTACAATGAGCAGTTCTTC. It is translated as CASSVAQGPSYNEQFF.

In DNA form, the CDR3 reads TGTGCCAGCAGTTCCCTCCAGGGGTTGAACACTGAAGCTTTCTTT. It encodes CASSSLQGLNTEAFF. The J gene is TRBJ1-1, the V gene TRBV27; a weak D match, TRBD1 (6 bases). V shed 4 bases and J shed 0 bases, with 12 bases lying between them. The CDR3 consists of 15 residues. In germline, CDR1 is MNHEY, CDR2 SMNVEV (reference sequence).

V is TRBV6-6 and J is TRBJ2-1; maybe TRBD1 (6 bases). V gave up 1 base and J gave up 8 bases, with 12 bases separating them. The CDR3 spans 14 residues. The germline V gene has CDR1 MNHNY and CDR2 SVGAGI (reference sequence). The CDR3 nucleotides are TGTGCCAGCAGTTACTGGGGGCAGACGGATGAGCAGTTCTTC. It codes for CASSYWGQTDEQFF.

The chain has TRBV2 and TRBJ2-7; D unresolved. Trimming removed 4 bases at V and 0 bases at J, with 13 bases between. The CDR3 contains 15 residues. The germline gives CDR1 SNHLY, CDR2 FYNNEI. Here the CDR3 reads CASSVGITASYEQYF. In DNA form, the CDR3 reads TGTGCCAGCAGTGTAGGCATTACAGCCTCCTACGAGCAGTACTTC.

The gene calls are TRBV7-2 and TRBJ2-1; 9 bases fit TRBD2. Germline V gene data show CDR1 as SGHTA and CDR2 as FQGNSA. The CDR3 consists of 14 residues. V lost 3 bases, J lost 7 bases, and 4 bases stayed unmatched. The CDR3 sequence: CASSLRREGNEQFF. For the CDR3, the DNA is TGTGCCAGCAGCTTGCGGCGGGAGGGGAATGAGCAGTTCTTC.

The chain is built from TRBV5-1 and TRBJ1-2; 11 nucleotides match TRBD1. This CDR3 is 13 amino acids long. CDR1 SGHRS and CDR2 YFSETQ come from the germline V gene. Trimming at V came to 4 bases and at J to 8 bases, leaving 4 bases not matched to a gene. In DNA form, the CDR3 reads TGCGCCAGCAGCCCGGGACAGGGGGAGGGCTACACCTTC. Amino acid sequence: CASSPGQGEGYTF. The entire variable domain, with the rest obtained from reference TRBV5-1 and TRBJ1-2, is as follows: KAGVTQTPRYLIKTRGQQVTLSCSPISGHRSVSWYQQTPGQGLQFLFEYFSETQRNKGNFPGRFSGRQFSNSRSEMNVSTLELGDSALYLCASSPGQGEGYTFGSGTRLTVV.

The CDR3 bases are TGTGCCAGTTCCTATGGGAACACTGAAGCTTTCTTT. Its protein is CASSYGNTEAFF. The chain links TRBV12-3 or TRBV12-4 to TRBJ1-1; D unresolved. There are 12 residues in the CDR3. V lost 9 bases to trimming and J lost 1 base, with 9 bases between them.

This chain links TRBV7-8 with TRBJ2-2; D ambiguous. CDR1 and CDR2 from the germline V gene are SGHVS and FQNEAQ. CDR3 length: 13 amino acids. Trimming cost V 3 bases and J 3 bases, with 5 bases left between them. The CDR3 protein is CASSFGDTGELFF. CDR3 sequence (DNA): TGTGCCAGCAGCTTTGGGGACACCGGGGAGCTGTTTTTT.

The J gene is TRBJ1-1, the V gene TRBV10-3; D is uncertain. This CDR3 spans 14 amino acids. Between the trimmed V and J ends, which lost 0 bases and 4 bases, there was a span of 9 bases. Germline lookup yields CDR1 ENHRY and CDR2 SYGVKD. The CDR3, as DNA: TGTGCCATCAGTGAGTCGAACTCGGGCACTGAAGCTTTCTTT. It specifies CAISESNSGTEAFF.

This chain connects TRBV6-5 to TRBJ1-5; a possible D gene is TRBD1 (6 bases). This CDR3 is 14 amino acids long. The germline gives CDR1 MNHEY, CDR2 SVGAGI. V lost 10 bases, J lost 6 bases, and 19 bases lay in between. CDR3: CATQDGTMTQPQHF. In DNA, the CDR3 is TGTGCCACCCAAGACGGGACAATGACTCAGCCCCAGCATTTT.

This chain joins TRBV19 and TRBJ1-2; D uncertain. The germline V gene has CDR1 LNHDA and CDR2 SQIVND (reference sequence). Trimming left V 3 bases short and J 1 base short, with 9 bases between. This CDR3 has 14 amino acids. CDR3: CASSILDGNYGYTF. The CDR3 region has the DNA TGTGCCAGTAGTATCTTGGACGGTAACTATGGCTACACCTTC.

V is TRBV6-6 and J is TRBJ1-2; possibly TRBD1 for D (5 bases). CDR1 is MNHNY, CDR2 SVGAGI, per germline (reference sequence). The V end was cut by 5 bases, the J end by 8 bases, with 21 bases between. This CDR3 comprises 15 residues. This CDR3 is CASSTVPRGVNGYTF. In DNA, the CDR3 is TGTGCCAGCAGTACGGTTCCCAGAGGGGTGAACGGCTACACCTTC.

The chain joins TRBV7-2 to TRBJ1-2; D unclear. Germline CDR1 is SGHTA and CDR2 is FQGNSA. The CDR3 has 11 residues. V was pared by 5 bases and J by 7 bases, with 8 bases between. The CDR3 nucleotides read TGTGCCAGCAGCCTTATTACTGGCTACACCTTC. Its translation: CASSLITGYTF.

The V call is TRBV7-2, the J call TRBJ2-1, with D possibly being TRBD1 (5 bases). This CDR3 has 13 amino acids. Germline lookup yields CDR1 SGHTA and CDR2 FQGNSA. The V end lost 4 bases, the J end lost 4 bases, and 8 bases lay between the germline ends. The CDR3 region is CASSSRQYNEQFF. CDR3 nucleotides: TGTGCCAGCAGCTCCCGACAGTACAATGAGCAGTTCTTC.

The chain joins TRBV5-1 to TRBJ2-4; D is undetermined. This CDR3 spans 15 amino acids. Germline lookup yields CDR1 SGHRS and CDR2 YFSETQ. Trimming stripped 2 bases from V and 7 bases from J, with 16 bases between. This CDR3 reads CASSLDGPSRNIQYF. CDR3 DNA sequence: TGCGCCAGCAGCTTAGACGGACCCTCCAGGAACATTCAGTACTTC.

This chain links TRBV5-1 with TRBJ2-7; tentative D call: TRBD1 (7 bases). CDR3 length: 16 amino acids. The germline CDR1 and CDR2 sequences are SGHRS and YFSETQ. V dropped 3 bases and J dropped 1 base, with 17 bases sitting between them. Here the CDR3 DNA reads TGCGCCAGCAGCTGGACCTCAGGGGGGAGTTCCTACGAGCAGTACTTC. Protein product: CASSWTSGGSSYEQYF.

The chain carries TRBV7-2 and TRBJ1-4, with D perhaps matching TRBD1 (6 bases). Trimming left V 3 bases short and J 1 base short, with 18 bases between. This CDR3 is built from 18 residues. Germline CDR1 is SGHTA and CDR2 is FQGNSA. CDR3 region: CASSFMTPGDVTNEKLFF. The CDR3 nucleotides read TGTGCCAGCAGCTTCATGACCCCAGGGGACGTAACTAATGAAAAACTGTTTTTT. Full variable domain (rest looked up from reference TRBV7-2 and TRBJ1-4): GAGVSQSPSNKVTEKGKDVELRCDPISGHTALYWYRQSLGQGLEFLIYFQGNSAPDKSGLPSDRFSAERTGGSVSTLTIQRTQQEDSAVYLCASSFMTPGDVTNEKLFFGSGTQLSVL.

This clone occurred once. The chain joins TRBV6-2 or TRBV6-3 to TRBJ1-5; D not certain. This CDR3 spans 14 amino acids. Germline loops: CDR1 MNHEY, CDR2 SVGEGT. Between the trimmed V and J ends, which lost 2 bases and 4 bases, there was a span of 9 bases. CDR3 sequence reads: CASSYRTANQPQHF. CDR3 coding DNA: TGTGCCAGCAGTTACAGGACCGCAAATCAGCCCCAGCATTTT.

A note on this clone: A read error may produce the germline difference seen at one junction end. V and J are TRBV6-2 or TRBV6-3 and TRBJ2-7, with a weak D call TRBD2 (6 bases). The CDR3 is 14 residues long. The germline V gene encodes CDR1 MNHEY and CDR2 SVGEGT. CDR3 DNA sequence: TGTGCCAGCAGCCGGTCGGGACTCCACTCCGAGCAGTGCTTC. It encodes CASSRSGLHSEQCF.

CDR3 sequence reads: CASRVGARNEQFF. The CDR3 nucleotides read TGTGCCAGCAGGGTCGGGGCCCGCAATGAGCAGTTCTTC. The rearrangement links TRBV6-5 to TRBJ2-1; D is perhaps TRBD1 or TRBD2 (5 bases each). V was shortened by 6 bases and J by 6 bases, with 12 bases between the two germline ends. This CDR3 has 13 residues. The germline V gene has CDR1 MNHEY and CDR2 SVGAGI.

The chain is built from TRBV29-1 and TRBJ2-5, with D perhaps being TRBD1 or TRBD2 (6 bases each). CDR1 is SQVTM, CDR2 ANQGSEA, per germline. V was clipped by 3 bases and J by 4 bases, with 12 bases between them. The CDR3 runs 13 residues. CDR3 region: CSVEIRGRETQYF. CDR3 DNA sequence: TGCAGCGTTGAGATTCGGGGGCGAGAGACCCAGTACTTC.

The rearrangement joins TRBV11-2 to TRBJ2-7; tentatively, D is TRBD1 (6 bases). Per germline, CDR1 SGHAT and CDR2 FQNNGV. V lost 1 base to trimming and J lost 7 bases, with 14 bases between them. The CDR3 contains 14 residues. CDR3 protein: CASSLAGLRGEQYF. Here the CDR3 DNA reads TGTGCCAGCAGCTTAGCTGGATTAAGGGGGGAGCAGTACTTC. Variable domain in full (rest from reference TRBV11-2 and TRBJ2-7): EAGVAQSPRYKIIEKRQSVAFWCNPISGHATLYWYQQILGQGPKLLIQFQNNGVVDDSQLPKDRFSAERLKGVDSTLKIQPAKLEDSAVYLCASSLAGLRGEQYFGPGTRLTVT.

V and J are TRBV4-1 and TRBJ2-4, with 8 bases lining up with TRBD1. The CDR3 extends over 14 amino acids. V trimming: 6 bases; J trimming: 0 bases; junction bases outside the gene matches: 1. In germline, CDR1 is MGHRA, CDR2 YSYEKL. The CDR3 nucleotides read TGCGCCAGCAGAGGGACAGGAGCCAAAAACATTCAGTACTTC. Its translation is CASRGTGAKNIQYF.

V usage is TRBV5-1 and J usage is TRBJ2-7; TRBD1 matches at 7 bases. The V and J ends lost 3 bases and 6 bases, in that order; junction bases with no gene match: 9. The V gene's germline CDR1 is SGHRS and CDR2 YFSETQ. This CDR3 spans 14 amino acids. CDR3 region: CASSSRGTSSEQYF. The CDR3 coding sequence is TGCGCCAGCAGCTCCAGGGGGACCTCTAGCGAGCAGTACTTC. Full variable domain (rest looked up from reference TRBV5-1 and TRBJ2-7): KAGVTQTPRYLIKTRGQQVTLSCSPISGHRSVSWYQQTPGQGLQFLFEYFSETQRNKGNFPGRFSGRQFSNSRSEMNVSTLELGDSALYLCASSSRGTSSEQYFGPGTRLTVT.

This chain uses TRBV7-9 with TRBJ2-1, with 11 bases fitting TRBD2. CDR1 SEHNR and CDR2 FQNEAQ come from the germline V gene (reference sequence). The trim removed 0 bases at V and 3 bases at J, leaving 7 bases unmatched. The CDR3 loop spans 18 amino acids. In DNA form, the CDR3 reads TGTGCCAGCAGCTTAGCTCTAGCGGGGGGCCCGAACTACAATGAGCAGTTCTTC. This translates into CASSLALAGGPNYNEQFF.

The chain recombines TRBV6-2 or TRBV6-3 with TRBJ2-5, with TRBD2 identical over 9 bases. The CDR3 is 17 amino acids. Per the germline V gene, CDR1 is MNHEY and CDR2 is SVGEGT. The J segment lost 3 bases and the V segment lost 5 bases, leaving 13 bases of the junction unmatched. CDR3 nucleotide sequence: TGTGCCAGCAGTCGGCCCTCAAGGGCTAGCGGGAAAGAGACCCAGTACTTC. The encoded protein is CASSRPSRASGKETQYF.

The chain uses TRBV19 and TRBJ1-5; 8 nucleotides align to TRBD1. CDR1 LNHDA and CDR2 SQIVND come from the germline V gene (reference sequence). The V segment lost 5 bases and the J segment 7 bases; nucleotides outside the gene matches: 7. The CDR3 runs 14 residues. CDR3 loop: CASSPDRGGQPQHF. DNA for the CDR3: TGTGCCAGTAGTCCCGACAGGGGTGGACAGCCCCAGCATTTT.

This clone has just one count. J is TRBJ1-3 and V is TRBV25-1, with a weak D call TRBD1 (6 bases). Trimming removed 0 bases from V and 3 bases from J, with 12 bases in between. CDR1 and CDR2 (germline): MGHDK, SYGVNS. CDR3 length: 16 amino acids. The CDR3 loop reads CASSEYGSGVGNTIYF. The CDR3 coding sequence is TGTGCCAGCAGTGAATACGGTTCAGGGGTTGGAAACACCATATATTTT.

The chain joins TRBV7-6 to TRBJ1-3; D uncertain. V was cut by 3 bases and J by 4 bases, with 13 bases left in between. Germline V lookup: CDR1 SGHVS, CDR2 FNYEAQ. CDR3 length: 15 residues. The CDR3 coding sequence is TGTGCCAGCAGCTTGGCGTTTGGTGGAGGAAACACCATATATTTT. This encodes CASSLAFGGGNTIYF.

The J gene is TRBJ2-2, the V gene TRBV9; tentatively, D is TRBD2 (5 bases). CDR1 is SGDLS and CDR2 is YYNGEE in the germline V gene. Trimming cost V 4 bases and J 4 bases, with 17 bases left between them. The CDR3 consists of 16 residues. CDR3 DNA sequence: TGTGCCAGCAGCCCCGCCCCCAGAGGGCCCACCGGGGAGCTGTTTTTT. Its protein is CASSPAPRGPTGELFF.

The J gene is TRBJ2-1, the V gene TRBV6-2 or TRBV6-3; possibly TRBD2 for D (6 bases). Germline CDR1 is MNHEY and CDR2 is SVGEGT. The CDR3 length is 14 residues. V dropped 4 bases and J dropped 8 bases, with 15 bases sitting between them. CDR3 loop: CASSFLTSNYEQFF. The CDR3 DNA is TGTGCCAGCAGTTTCCTGACTAGTAACTATGAGCAGTTCTTC.

V and J are TRBV5-1 and TRBJ1-4, with 9 bases fitting TRBD1. Germline-derived CDR1 and CDR2 are SGHRS and YFSETQ. The CDR3 sequence is 17 residues long. V shed 5 bases, J shed 5 bases, and the junction held 13 bases outside the gene matches. The CDR3 DNA sequence: TGCGCCAGCAGTTACGGGACAGGGTCCCTCGGAAATGAAAAACTGTTTTTT. It translates to CASSYGTGSLGNEKLFF.